Listed below are T cell receptor beta chains from one sample, sequenced in a study of T cells in localized non-small cell lung cancer. Assay: immunoSEQ multiplex PCR; the TCRdb copy retains only in-frame clones and omits some. The sample includes approximately 41,000 clones, roughly 88% seen only once; the top ten take less than 6.5%. Sample: peripheral blood mononuclear cells, taken before any cancer treatment. All receptors come from a male donor aged 60 or older with stage II lung adenocarcinoma. CDR3s include the opening cysteine and the closing phenylalanine or tryptophan. A D gene is named only where the DNA matches it firmly. Some rows mark clone size as missing; the rest say once, few, many or name a class of expanded clone.

cdr3_aa cdr3_nt j_call d_call v_call clone_size
CASSRGGYGNEKLFF TGTGCCAGCAGCCGTGGGGGTTATGGTAATGAAAAACTGTTTTTT TRBJ1-4 - TRBV7-2 -
CASSWEGLAGDTEQFF TGCGCCAGCAGCTGGGAAGGACTAGCGGGAGATACTGAGCAGTTCTTC TRBJ2-1 TRBD2 TRBV5-1 -
CASSYPGTRLTDTQYF TGTGCCAGCAGCTACCCCGGGACTAGGCTCACAGATACGCAGTATTTT TRBJ2-3 TRBD2 TRBV5-4 -
CASRKTVYYGYTF TGTGCCAGCAGAAAGACAGTTTACTATGGCTACACCTTC TRBJ1-2 - TRBV6-1 -
CAWSVQGTQYF TGTGCCTGGAGTGTACAAGGGACCCAGTACTTC TRBJ2-5 - TRBV30 -
CASSLLAGVVDTQYF TGCGCCAGCAGCCTACTAGCGGGAGTTGTGGATACGCAGTATTTT TRBJ2-3 TRBD2 TRBV5-1 -
CAIRDSSGNTIYF TGTGCCATCAGGGATTCCTCTGGAAACACCATATATTTT TRBJ1-3 - TRBV10-3 few
CASTPGVGEQFF TGTGCCAGCACCCCGGGGGTGGGGGAGCAGTTCTTC TRBJ2-1 - TRBV5-8 once
CASSPEGAVDQPQHF TGTGCCAGCTCACCAGAGGGGGCGGTCGATCAGCCCCAGCATTTT TRBJ1-5 TRBD1 TRBV18 -
CAISPNSGSPNQPQHF TGTGCCATCAGTCCGAACTCCGGGTCACCCAATCAGCCCCAGCATTTT TRBJ1-5 - TRBV10-3 -
CASSANSGYEQYF TGTGCCAGCAGTGCAAATTCGGGCTACGAGCAGTACTTC TRBJ2-7 - TRBV7-9 -
CASSLNPGRNTIYF TGTGCCAGCAGTTTAAACCCCGGGCGAAACACCATATATTTT TRBJ1-3 - TRBV28 -
CASSLVGGESYNEQFF TGTGCCAGCAGCTTAGTGGGCGGGGAATCCTACAATGAGCAGTTCTTC TRBJ2-1 - TRBV7-9 -
CASSVGSTNTGELFF TGTGCCAGCAGCGTGGGCAGTACGAACACCGGGGAGCTGTTTTTT TRBJ2-2 - TRBV9 -
CASSARDLPGHQPQHF TGTGCCAGCAGTGCAAGGGACCTTCCCGGTCATCAGCCCCAGCATTTT TRBJ1-5 - TRBV6-6 -
CASSLGPAGGVDEQFF TGCGCCAGCAGCTTGGGGCCGGCGGGAGGGGTCGATGAGCAGTTCTTC TRBJ2-1 TRBD2 TRBV5-1 -